The 10 T cell receptor beta chains presented below share a single source sample, sequenced in a study of CXCR3-negative and CXCR3-positive naive CD8 T cells. UMI-labeled 5' RACE yielded the TRB cDNA libraries. TCRdb re-called the 5' RACE reads and gives one entry per CDR3 protein, without DNA. The sample table includes about 50,000 distinct CDR3 sequences. Sequenced input: naive CXCR3- CD8+ T cells from blood. Regarding subset: CD45RO-CCR7+CD27+CD95- naive CD8+ T cells lacking CXCR3 (TNR3-). These receptors all stem from a human donor in good health. Some clones in this sample may be carry-over from other donors' samples.

The gene calls are TRBV4-1 and TRBJ2-1. The CDR3 consists of 12 residues. Germline V gives CDR1 MGHRA, CDR2 YSYEKL. The CDR3 reads CASSQQYNEQFF.

The rearrangement links TRBV28 to TRBJ2-1; the TCRdb call, TRBD2, lacks DNA for checking. The CDR3 consists of 15 residues. Germline lookup yields CDR1 MDHEN and CDR2 SYDVKM. The CDR3 sequence is CASTLAGGGQWEQFF.

The rearrangement joins TRBV5-1 to TRBJ2-7; TCRdb picks TRBD1, but there is no DNA to check that call. CDR1 is SGHRS and CDR2 is YFSETQ in the germline V gene. This CDR3 contains 13 residues. CDR3 sequence reads: CASSSPAGIGQYF.

V gene TRBV28 combines with J gene TRBJ1-1; TCRdb returns TRBD1, unconfirmable since there is no DNA. CDR3 length: 14 residues. CDR1 and CDR2 from the germline V gene are MDHEN and SYDVKM. This CDR3 reads CASSFGTVNTEAFF. The full variable domain, in which reference TRBV28 and TRBJ1-1 provide the parts outside the CDR3, is DVKVTQSSRYLVKRTGEKVFLECVQDMDHENMFWYRQDPGLGLRLIYFSYDVKMKEKGDIPEGYSVSREKKERFSLILESASTNQTSMYLCASSFGTVNTEAFFGQGTRLTVV.

The rearrangement joins TRBV5-6 to TRBJ2-5; absent DNA, TCRdb's TRBD1 call cannot be checked. The CDR3 runs to 17 residues. Germline assignment: CDR1 SGHDT and CDR2 YYEEEE. The CDR3: CASSFPAQDKVLKTQYF.

V gene TRBV28 combines with J gene TRBJ2-3; TCRdb's D gene call, TRBD2, goes unchecked for lack of DNA. The CDR3 loop spans 15 amino acids. CDR1 is MDHEN and CDR2 is SYDVKM in the germline V gene. The CDR3 region is CASSLSGRAADTQYF.

This sequence joins TRBV11-2 and TRBJ2-1; TCRdb names TRBD2, which stays unverified in the absence of DNA. The CDR3 has 12 residues. Germline V gives CDR1 SGHAT, CDR2 FQNNGV. Here the CDR3 reads CASSLDSRSRFF. Complete variable domain (other parts from reference TRBV11-2 and TRBJ2-1): EAGVAQSPRYKIIEKRQSVAFWCNPISGHATLYWYQQILGQGPKLLIQFQNNGVVDDSQLPKDRFSAERLKGVDSTLKIQPAKLEDSAVYLCASSLDSRSRFFGPGTRLTVL.

V is TRBV10-3 and J is TRBJ2-1. Germline V gives CDR1 ENHRY, CDR2 SYGVKD. The CDR3 is made up of 14 amino acids. CDR3: CAIRGEVGYNEQFF.

The chain employs TRBV24-1 and TRBJ1-1. The CDR3 sequence is 15 residues long. Germline values: CDR1 KGHDR, CDR2 SFDVKD. The CDR3 loop is CATSGGGREDTEAFF.

This chain joins TRBV21-1 and TRBJ1-1. TRBV21-1 is a recognized pseudogene. This CDR3 region has 15 residues. This chain's CDR3 is CASSIRLLQNTEAFF.